This entry describes one TCR beta chain. Antigen unknown. These data originate in a study of cytomegalovirus exposure and HLA in healthy donors. Overall study findings and caveats: Cytomegalovirus-associated TCR beta chains were listed, numbering roughly 150.

The CDR3 runs 15 residues. Looked up from germline, CDR1 is SGHTS and CDR2 is YDEGEE. V was shortened by 0 bases and J by 1 base, with 11 bases between the two germline ends. Primers included in the PCR were 60 Vbeta and 13 Jbeta primers. Sequenced by immunoSEQ multiplex PCR; TCRdb stores in-frame clones only, minus some. The data hold 180,000 or so clones, with 75% to 85% observed a single time. All the people who gave samples were healthy bone marrow donors. The chain uses TRBV5-8 and TRBJ2-7, with D tentatively TRBD1 (5 bases). The sequencing input was PBMCs. The source is a man aged 18 to 30 in good health and CMV-seronegative. The CDR3 nucleotides read TGTGCCAGCAGCTTGGAAGGGGCAGTATCCTACGAGCAGTACTTC. Amino acid sequence: CASSLEGAVSYEQYF.